The clone carrying this TCR beta chain was counted at least ten times. Its antigen is unidentified. Germline CDR1 reads SGHDT; CDR2 reads YYEEEE. Trimming left V 4 bases short and J 5 bases short, with 11 bases between. The CDR3 loop spans 13 amino acids. The data are from a study of metastatic and nonmetastatic thyroid tumors. Study overall: It was across blood and tumor or nodule tissue from malignant and benign thyroid patients that repertoires were compared. Points from the study as a whole: Reportedly, malignant thyroid tumors had significantly higher TCR beta diversity than benign nodules, in blood and tumor.

Every patient was untreated before thyroid surgery. In the authors' methods: A classifier of distant metastasis in papillary thyroid cancer was built from CDR3 differences (across clinicopathological groups). TCRdb redid the clone calls on the PCR reads using MiXCR. TCRdb assigned the V and J calls; the authors' analysis was not used. This sample has tens of thousands of clones, with 20% to 30% found just once. This TCR derives from a female donor with papillary thyroid cancer or a benign thyroid nodule (not recorded which). Some clones in this sample may be carry-over from other donors' samples. The rearrangement links TRBV5-6 to TRBJ2-3; D unclear. The sample consisted of blood. The CDR3 coding sequence is TGTGCCAGCAGCCCAGCCCCTGGAGATACGCAGTATTTT. Translated, it gives CASSPAPGDTQYF.